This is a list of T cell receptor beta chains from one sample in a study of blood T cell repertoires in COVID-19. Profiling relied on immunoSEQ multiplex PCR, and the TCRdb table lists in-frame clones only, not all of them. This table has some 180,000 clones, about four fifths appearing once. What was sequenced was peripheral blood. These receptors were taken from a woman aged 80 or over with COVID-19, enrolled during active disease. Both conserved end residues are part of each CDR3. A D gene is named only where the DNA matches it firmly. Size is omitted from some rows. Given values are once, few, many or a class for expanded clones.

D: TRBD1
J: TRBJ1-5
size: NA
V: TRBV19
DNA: TGTGCCAGTAGTAGGACAGGGGTACGACAGCCCCAGCATTTT
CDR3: CASSRTGVRQPQHF

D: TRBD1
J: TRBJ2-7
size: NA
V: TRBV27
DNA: TGTGCCAGCAGTTGGGGACAGGGGGCTGGGGAGCAGTACTTC
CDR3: CASSWGQGAGEQYF

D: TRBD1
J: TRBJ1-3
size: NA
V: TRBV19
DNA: TGTGCCACCGCGGACAGGGGGAATGGAAACACCATATATTTT
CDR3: CATADRGNGNTIYF

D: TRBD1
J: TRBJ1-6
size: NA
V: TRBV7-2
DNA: TGTGCCAGCAGCTCTGGGGGACAGGGATATTCACCCCTCCACTTT
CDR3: CASSSGGQGYSPLHF

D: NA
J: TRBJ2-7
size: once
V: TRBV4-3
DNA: TGCGCCAGCAGCCAAGATTCGACAGCCTACGAGCAGTACTTC
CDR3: CASSQDSTAYEQYF

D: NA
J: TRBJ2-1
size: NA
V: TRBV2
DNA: TGTGCCAGCAGTGCAGGGGCCTACAATGAGCAGTTCTTC
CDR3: CASSAGAYNEQFF

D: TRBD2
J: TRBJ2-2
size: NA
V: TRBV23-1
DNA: TGCGCCAGCACGACTAGCGGGAGTGTGTCCGGGGAGCTGTTTTTT
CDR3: CASTTSGSVSGELFF

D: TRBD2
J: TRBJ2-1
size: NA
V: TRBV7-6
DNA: TGTGCCAGCACCCTAGCGGGGGGGCCCTACAATGAGCAGTTCTTC
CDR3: CASTLAGGPYNEQFF

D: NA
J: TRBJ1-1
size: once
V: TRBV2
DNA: TGTGCCAGCAGTGAAGCGCGCGGGATGAACACTGAAGCTTTCTTT
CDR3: CASSEARGMNTEAFF

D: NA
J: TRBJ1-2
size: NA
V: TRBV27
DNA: TGTGCCAGCTCTCTAAACGGGGGGGATTACGGAGGCTACACCTTC
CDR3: CASSLNGGDYGGYTF

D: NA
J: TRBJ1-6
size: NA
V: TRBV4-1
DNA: TGCGCCAGCAGCCAAGTGGAGAGCTCCTATAATTCACCCCTCCACTTT
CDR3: CASSQVESSYNSPLHF

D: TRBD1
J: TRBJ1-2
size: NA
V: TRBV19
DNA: TGTGCCAGTAGGGACAGGGGCAAAAGGAGAGGCTATGGCTACACCTTC
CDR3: CASRDRGKRRGYGYTF

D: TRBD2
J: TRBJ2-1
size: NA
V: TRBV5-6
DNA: TGTGCCAGCAGCCTTCTTAGCGGGGTTACCTACAATGAGCAGTTCTTC
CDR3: CASSLLSGVTYNEQFF

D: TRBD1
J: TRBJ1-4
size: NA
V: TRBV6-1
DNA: TGTGCCAGCAGTGTTTGGGCCCGAGCCGGGACAGGATTGGAAAAACTGTTTTTT
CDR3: CASSVWARAGTGLEKLFF

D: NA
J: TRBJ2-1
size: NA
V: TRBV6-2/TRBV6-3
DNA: TGTGCCAGCAGTTACTCTGGGGGAGGCAATGAGCAGTTCTTC
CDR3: CASSYSGGGNEQFF

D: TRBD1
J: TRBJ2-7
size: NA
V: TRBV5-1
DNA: TGCGCCAGCAGCAAGGACAGGGCCACCTACGAGCAGTACTTC
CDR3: CASSKDRATYEQYF

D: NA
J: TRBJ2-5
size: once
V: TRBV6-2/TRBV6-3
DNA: TGTGCCAGCAGTTACTTTTACTCGGGCCAAGAGACCCAGTACTTC
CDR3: CASSYFYSGQETQYF

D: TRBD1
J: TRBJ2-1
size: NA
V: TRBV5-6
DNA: TGTGCCAGCAGACCGACAGGGGGCGCCTACAATGAGCAGTTCTTC
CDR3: CASRPTGGAYNEQFF

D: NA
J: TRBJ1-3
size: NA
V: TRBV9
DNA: TGTGCCAGCAGCGTAGAGGGGCGCCCCTCTGGAAACACCATATATTTT
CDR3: CASSVEGRPSGNTIYF

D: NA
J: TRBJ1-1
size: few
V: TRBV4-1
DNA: TGCGCCAGCAGCCGCACTGACGGGGAAGCTTTCTTT
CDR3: CASSRTDGEAFF

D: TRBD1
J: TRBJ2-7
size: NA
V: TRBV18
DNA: TGTGCCAGCTCCCCCACAGGGGACGAGCAGTACTTC
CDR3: CASSPTGDEQYF

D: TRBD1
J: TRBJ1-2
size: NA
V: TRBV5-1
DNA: TGCGCCAGCAGCTTGGGAGTCAGGGGGGATGGCTACACCTTC
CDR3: CASSLGVRGDGYTF

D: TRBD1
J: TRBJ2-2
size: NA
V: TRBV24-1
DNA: TGTGCCACCAGTGACGCCGTCCCGGGACAGGGCTGGGAGCTGTTTTTT
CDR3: CATSDAVPGQGWELFF

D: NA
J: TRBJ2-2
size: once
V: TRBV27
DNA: TGTGCCAGCAGTCCCTTAACCGGGACTGCCCCGGGGGAGCTGTTTTTT
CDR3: CASSPLTGTAPGELFF

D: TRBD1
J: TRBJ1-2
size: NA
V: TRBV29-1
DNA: TGCAGCGTTTGGGGACAGGCCAATGGCTACACCTTC
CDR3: CSVWGQANGYTF

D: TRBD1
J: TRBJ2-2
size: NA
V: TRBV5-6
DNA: TGTGCCAGCAGCCCCATGGGACAGGGGGCTAGAACCGGGGAGCTGTTTTTT
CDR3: CASSPMGQGARTGELFF

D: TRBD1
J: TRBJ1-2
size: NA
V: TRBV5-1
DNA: TGCGCCAGCAGCTTGGACTCGGGACAGAGCTATGGCTACACCTTC
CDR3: CASSLDSGQSYGYTF

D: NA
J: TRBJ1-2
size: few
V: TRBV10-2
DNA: TGCGCCAGCAGGCAACAGGATAACTATGGCTACACCTTC
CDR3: CASRQQDNYGYTF

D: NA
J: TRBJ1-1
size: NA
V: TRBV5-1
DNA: TGCGCCAGCAGCTTGGCCGGTACGGTCACTGAAGCTTTCTTT
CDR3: CASSLAGTVTEAFF

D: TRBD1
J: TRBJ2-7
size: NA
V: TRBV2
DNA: TGTGCCAGCAGTCCACAGGGGTACGAGCAGTACTTC
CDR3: CASSPQGYEQYF

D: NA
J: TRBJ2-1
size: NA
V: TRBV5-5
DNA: TGTGCCAGCAGCCTTCCCCTGGACAGCTACAATGAGCAGTTCTTC
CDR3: CASSLPLDSYNEQFF

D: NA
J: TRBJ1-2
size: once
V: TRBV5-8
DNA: TGTGCCAGCAGCTTATGGGACAATCTCTATGGCTACACCTTC
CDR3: CASSLWDNLYGYTF

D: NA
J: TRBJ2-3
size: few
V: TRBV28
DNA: TGTGCCAGCAAAAAGGAGAGCACAGATACGCAGTATTTT
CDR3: CASKKESTDTQYF

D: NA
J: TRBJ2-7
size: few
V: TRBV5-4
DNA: TGTGCCAGCAGCTTGGTTCCAGTCTCCTACGAGCAGTACTTC
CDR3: CASSLVPVSYEQYF

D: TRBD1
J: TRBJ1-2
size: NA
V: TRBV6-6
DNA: TGTGCCAGCAGTCAAACCCTGACAGGGAACTATGGCTACACCTTC
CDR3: CASSQTLTGNYGYTF

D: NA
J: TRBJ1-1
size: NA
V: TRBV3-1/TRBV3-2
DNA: TGTGCCAGCAGCCAGAAGGCAGAGCGTAACACTGAAGCTTTCTTT
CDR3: CASSQKAERNTEAFF

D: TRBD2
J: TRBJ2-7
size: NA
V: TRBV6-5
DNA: TGTGCCAGCATGCCGACTAGCGGTACTCCCTACGAGCAGTACTTC
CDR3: CASMPTSGTPYEQYF